These 13 T cell receptor beta chains share one sample of origin, sequenced in a study of CD8 T cells in ankylosing spondylitis. Findings and limits, study-wide: Seven or eight highly homologous variants formed a TCR beta motif that appeared characteristic of ankylosing spondylitis blood.

No antigen has been assigned to these receptors. From the 5' RACE reads, TCRdb called clonotypes with MiXCR, one entry per CDR3 protein. The sample lists fewer than 650,000 distinct CDR3 sequences, roughly 13% occurring once. Specimen: blood, either unsorted or a sorted T cell fraction (not recorded which). Receptor source: a male donor with ankylosing spondylitis.

The chain employs TRBV10-3 and TRBJ2-3, with D perhaps matching TRBD2 (5 bases). This CDR3 is 14 amino acids long. V was shortened by 5 bases and J by 3 bases, with 12 bases between the two germline ends. Germline CDR1 ENHRY, CDR2 SYGVKD. The CDR3 sequence: CAISSGIGTDTQYF. DNA of the CDR3: TGTGCCATCAGTTCCGGGATTGGTACAGATACGCAGTATTTT.

Only a few counts were recorded for this clonotype. V and J are TRBV3-1 and TRBJ2-7; no reliable D call. Germline lookup yields CDR1 LGHDT and CDR2 YNNKEL (reference sequence). The CDR3 covers 14 residues. V was cut by 3 bases and J by 7 bases, with 16 bases left in between. This CDR3 reads CASSHETQVGEQYF. Written as DNA, the CDR3 is TGTGCCAGCAGCCACGAGACGCAGGTAGGGGAGCAGTACTTC.

This clonotype appeared a few times. The J gene is TRBJ2-1, the V gene TRBV12-3 or TRBV12-4; the match to TRBD2 covers 12 bases. Trimming took 7 bases from V and 5 from J; bases not matched to a gene: 3. CDR3 length: 14 residues. The CDR3 loop is CASNLAGGHNEQFF. CDR3 nucleotide sequence: TGTGCCAGCAATCTAGCGGGAGGGCACAATGAGCAGTTCTTC.

This clonotype has a handful of counts. The chain uses TRBV7-2 and TRBJ1-3; D is undetermined. The CDR3 has 16 amino acids. Between the trimmed V and J ends, which lost 5 bases and 4 bases, there was a span of 18 bases. CDR1 and CDR2 from the germline V gene are SGHTA and FQGNSA. The DNA for the CDR3 is TGTGCCAGCAGCCTCGGACGTGAAGTTTTAGGAAACACCATATATTTT. This codes for CASSLGREVLGNTIYF.

The chain is built from TRBV5-1 and TRBJ2-2; D may be TRBD1 or TRBD2 (6 bases each). This CDR3 spans 18 amino acids. V lost 0 bases to trimming and J lost 0 bases, with 15 bases between them. Germline V gene sequence: CDR1 SGHRS, CDR2 YFSETQ. CDR3 in amino acids: CASSLAKGGIANTGELFF. CDR3 sequence (DNA): TGCGCCAGCAGCTTGGCCAAGGGGGGCATCGCGAACACCGGGGAGCTGTTTTTT.

This clonotype was observed at least ten times. The chain recombines TRBV7-6 with TRBJ1-4; 9 bases match TRBD1. CDR1 and CDR2 from the germline V gene are SGHVS and FNYEAQ. V gave up 4 bases and J gave up 7 bases; unmatched junction bases: 7. The CDR3 is made up of 15 amino acids. For the CDR3, the DNA is TGTGCCAGCAGCTGGACAGGGGAGAGGGGTGAAAAACTGTTTTTT. Translating it yields CASSWTGERGEKLFF.

The chain has TRBV6-1 and TRBJ1-4, with D unclear. The V and J ends lost 6 bases and 8 bases respectively, with 13 bases between them. The V gene's germline CDR1 is MNHNS and CDR2 SASEGT. This CDR3 is 13 amino acids long. The CDR3 DNA follows: TGTGCCAGCAGAAGGACGGCTCGCGAAAAACTGTTTTTT. As protein: CASRRTAREKLFF.

There are a few counts of this clonotype. The chain uses TRBV14 and TRBJ2-3; D may be TRBD1 (6 bases). The CDR3 sequence is 16 residues long. Deletions cut 2 bases from V and 0 bases from J, with 12 bases between. The germline V gene has CDR1 SGHDN and CDR2 FVKESK. The CDR3 sequence: CASSQLQGSSTDTQYF. In DNA, the CDR3 is TGTGCCAGCAGCCAACTACAGGGTTCTAGCACAGATACGCAGTATTTT.

This chain uses TRBV7-2 with TRBJ2-1; 8 nucleotides match TRBD1. The V gene end was trimmed by 4 bases and the J gene end by 14 bases; junction bases not matched to a gene: 13. This CDR3 is 14 amino acids long. Germline values: CDR1 SGHTA, CDR2 FQGNSA. DNA for the CDR3: TGTGCCAGCAGCTCCGCCCCGCCGACAGGGGTGGAGTTCTTC. Its translation: CASSSAPPTGVEFF.

CDR3 DNA sequence: TGCAGTGCCCCTCTGGCTAGCGGTTACGAGCAGTACTTC. It is translated as CSAPLASGYEQYF. The chain joins TRBV20-1 to TRBJ2-7; TRBD2 matches 7 bases. The V segment lost 6 bases and the J segment 4 bases; nucleotides outside the gene matches: 9. The CDR3 totals 13 residues. Germline V gene sequence: CDR1 DFQATT, CDR2 SNEGSKA (reference sequence).

The chain joins TRBV29-1 to TRBJ1-2; D not certain. The CDR3 consists of 9 residues. Germline V gives CDR1 SQVTM, CDR2 ANQGSEA. CDR3 bases: TGCAGTCCAGACTATGGCTACACCTTC. Its translation is CSPDYGYTF. Looking up the rest from reference TRBV29-1 and TRBJ1-2 gives the full variable domain: SAVISQKPSRDICQRGTSLTIQCQVDSQVTMMFWYRQQPGQSLTLIATANQGSEATYESGFVIDKFPISRPNLTFSTLTVSNMSPEDSSIYLCSPDYGYTFGSGTRLTVV.

This clonotype was seen ten or more times. Here the CDR3 DNA reads TGCGCCAGCAGCGCAGGGAGTTCCTACGAGCAGTACGTC. Its protein is CASSAGSSYEQYV. The chain joins TRBV5-1 to TRBJ2-7; D possibly uses TRBD1 or TRBD2 (5 bases each). The CDR3 covers 13 residues. V shed 4 bases and J shed 1 base, with 9 bases lying between them. Germline V CDR1 and CDR2: SGHRS, YFSETQ.

The rearrangement uses TRBV12-5 and TRBJ2-7; TRBD2 agrees at 10 bases. The germline gives CDR1 LGHNT, CDR2 FRNRAP. J was trimmed by 2 bases and V by 5 bases; bases with no gene match: 12. The CDR3 is 17 amino acids. The CDR3 DNA sequence: TGTGCTAGTGGTCCGCTGGTAGCGGGAGGACACACCTACGAGCAGTACGTC. Translating it yields CASGPLVAGGHTYEQYV.